The 30 T cell receptor beta chains listed next were all sequenced from one sample in a study of blood T cell repertoires in COVID-19. TCRdb's copy holds only in-frame clones and misses some; the assay was immunoSEQ multiplex PCR. The sample has about 150,000 clones, 87% seen once; the top ten hold about 4%. The sample consisted of PBMCs or T cells enriched from blood (not recorded which). These receptors were collected from a woman between 35 and 50 years old who had been exposed to COVID-19.

The chain links TRBV5-5 to TRBJ2-3, with unresolved D. V was pared by 0 bases and J by 2 bases, with 7 bases between. This CDR3 comprises 14 residues. Germline CDR1 SGHKS, CDR2 YYEKEE (reference sequence). CDR3 region: CASSLEWATDTQYF. Written as DNA, the CDR3 is TGTGCCAGCAGCTTGGAATGGGCCACAGATACGCAGTATTTT. Full variable domain (remainder filled in from reference TRBV5-5 and TRBJ2-3): DAGVTQSPTHLIKTRGQQVTLRCSPISGHKSVSWYQQVLGQGPQFIFQYYEKEERGRGNFPDRFSARQFPNYSSELNVNALLLGDSALYLCASSLEWATDTQYFGPGTRLTVL.

The gene calls are TRBV4-2 and TRBJ1-3; D possibly corresponds to TRBD1 (5 bases). The CDR3 sequence is 17 residues long. From germline, CDR1 is LGHNA and CDR2 YNFKEQ. Trimming removed 0 bases at V and 2 bases at J, with 14 bases between. CDR3 coding DNA: TGTGCCAGCAGCCAAGAATGGGGGGGAGTCGCTGGAAACACCATATATTTT. It translates to CASSQEWGGVAGNTIYF.

This clone came up a few times. This sequence joins TRBV15 and TRBJ1-1; D gene uncertain. The CDR3 totals 17 residues. Germline V lookup: CDR1 LNHNV, CDR2 YYDKDF (reference sequence). Deletions cut 1 base from V and 4 bases from J, with 19 bases between. Here the CDR3 DNA reads TGTGCCACCAGCAGAGGAAGATTTTCGGGTATATCCACTGAAGCTTTCTTT. It translates to CATSRGRFSGISTEAFF. Together with reference TRBV15 and TRBJ1-1, the CDR3 gives the full variable domain: DAMVIQNPRYQVTQFGKPVTLSCSQTLNHNVMYWYQQKSSQAPKLLFHYYDKDFNNEADTPDNFQSRRPNTSFCFLDIRSPGLGDTAMYLCATSRGRFSGISTEAFFGQGTRLTVV.

The chain has TRBV19 and TRBJ1-5; D is perhaps TRBD1 (5 bases). Trimming removed 7 bases at V and 0 bases at J, with 22 bases between. Germline V gives CDR1 LNHDA, CDR2 SQIVND (reference sequence). This CDR3 contains 18 residues. The CDR3 DNA reads TGTGCCAGTACTTTAAGAGGCAGGACAACTCCTAGCAATCAGCCCCAGCATTTT. Its protein product is CASTLRGRTTPSNQPQHF.

The chain combines TRBV5-1 with TRBJ2-7, with TRBD1 matching 8 bases. The CDR3 runs to 13 residues. Trimming removed 9 bases from V and 4 bases from J; junction bases left unmatched: 9. Per germline, CDR1 SGHRS and CDR2 YFSETQ. In DNA form, the CDR3 reads TGCGCCACCGGGCGGGACAGGCATTACGAGCAGTACTTC. Its translation is CATGRDRHYEQYF.

V and J are TRBV9 and TRBJ1-3, with D tentatively TRBD1 (6 bases). Germline lookup yields CDR1 SGDLS and CDR2 YYNGEE. The ends were cut back, 0 bases at V and 2 bases at J, with 18 bases in the middle. CDR3 length: 18 amino acids. The CDR3 spells CASSVDLWGRGTGNTIYF. The CDR3 DNA reads as TGTGCCAGCAGCGTAGACCTCTGGGGCAGGGGAACTGGAAACACCATATATTTT.

This chain uses TRBV7-2 with TRBJ1-2; TRBD1 might be the D (5 bases). Germline values: CDR1 SGHTA, CDR2 FQGNSA. The CDR3 contains 14 residues. V gave up 2 bases and J gave up 8 bases, with 15 bases separating them. CDR3 residues: CASSLQGDSWGYTF. CDR3 bases: TGTGCCAGCAGCTTACAGGGCGATTCTTGGGGCTACACCTTC.

This clone was observed once. The V gene is TRBV6-1, the J gene TRBJ1-5, with 8 bases identical to TRBD1. The CDR3 runs to 16 residues. Germline V gives CDR1 MNHNS, CDR2 SASEGT. The ends lost 4 bases at V and 4 bases at J; junction bases unmatched: 9. The CDR3, as DNA: TGTGCCAGCAGTGGCCCTCAGGGGGCGAAGAATCAGCCCCAGCATTTT. It translates to CASSGPQGAKNQPQHF.

This chain links TRBV28 with TRBJ1-1, with D possibly matching TRBD1 (5 bases). Germline V gives CDR1 MDHEN, CDR2 SYDVKM. This CDR3 has 14 residues. With 3 bases removed from V and 5 bases from J, the gap between germline ends came to 13 bases. The CDR3 loop is CASSFRGERTEAFF. The CDR3 DNA sequence: TGTGCCAGCAGTTTCCGGGGGGAGAGGACTGAAGCTTTCTTT. Together with reference TRBV28 and TRBJ1-1, the CDR3 gives the full variable domain: DVKVTQSSRYLVKRTGEKVFLECVQDMDHENMFWYRQDPGLGLRLIYFSYDVKMKEKGDIPEGYSVSREKKERFSLILESASTNQTSMYLCASSFRGERTEAFFGQGTRLTVV.

This chain joins TRBV18 and TRBJ1-2; 7 bases match TRBD1. The CDR3 has 17 amino acids. V gave up 3 bases and J gave up 2 bases; unmatched junction bases: 12. Germline values: CDR1 KGHSH, CDR2 LQKENI. The CDR3 region has the DNA TGTGCCAGCTCACCGAGAGGGCCGGGACAGACAAACTATGGCTACACCTTC. Translating gives CASSPRGPGQTNYGYTF.

V and J are TRBV19 and TRBJ2-6; D might be TRBD1 (5 bases). The CDR3 sequence is 14 residues long. Germline V lookup: CDR1 LNHDA, CDR2 SQIVND (reference sequence). Trimming took off 7 bases at V and 0 bases at J, with 7 bases between the two ends. The CDR3 DNA is TGTGCCAGTAAGGGGTACTCTGGGGCCAACGTCCTGACTTTC. Protein sequence: CASKGYSGANVLTF.

The genes are TRBV9 and TRBJ1-4, with D hard to call. CDR3 length equals 15 residues. Germline-derived CDR1 and CDR2 are SGDLS and YYNGEE. V lost 0 bases, J lost 8 bases, and 14 bases lay in between. The CDR3 sequence: CASSVAVGNREKLFF. The CDR3 DNA sequence: TGTGCCAGCAGCGTAGCGGTCGGGAATCGGGAAAAACTGTTTTTT.

The J gene is TRBJ2-6, the V gene TRBV28; D not resolved. This CDR3 contains 14 residues. V was cut by 3 bases and J by 1 base, with 4 bases left in between. CDR1 is MDHEN and CDR2 is SYDVKM in the germline V gene. CDR3 amino acids: CASSFASGANVLTF. CDR3 sequence (DNA): TGTGCCAGCAGTTTCGCGTCTGGGGCCAACGTCCTGACTTTC.

The rearrangement links TRBV5-6 to TRBJ2-3; TRBD2 might be the D (6 bases). The CDR3 totals 17 residues. The V gene's germline CDR1 is SGHDT and CDR2 YYEEEE. Trimming stripped 3 bases from V and 0 bases from J, with 17 bases between. Written as DNA, the CDR3 is TGTGCCAGCAGCTCCTTGGGGGGTTACTCTAGCACAGATACGCAGTATTTT. Protein sequence: CASSSLGGYSSTDTQYF. Complete variable domain (other parts from reference TRBV5-6 and TRBJ2-3): DAGVTQSPTHLIKTRGQQVTLRCSPKSGHDTVSWYQQALGQGPQFIFQYYEEEERQRGNFPDRFSGHQFPNYSSELNVNALLLGDSALYLCASSSLGGYSSTDTQYFGPGTRLTVL.

The chain recombines TRBV7-9 with TRBJ1-1; the D gene is possibly TRBD1 (6 bases). Germline V gives CDR1 SEHNR, CDR2 FQNEAQ (reference sequence). Trimming pared 6 bases from V and 1 base from J, leaving 18 bases between. The CDR3 runs 16 residues. The CDR3 loop is CASRKGGAAWNTEAFF. The CDR3 DNA sequence: TGTGCCAGCAGAAAAGGGGGGGCAGCCTGGAACACTGAAGCTTTCTTT.

The rearrangement links TRBV5-4 to TRBJ1-5; D gene unclear. The CDR3 has 13 residues. V lost 1 base and J lost 2, with 4 bases in between. Germline CDR1 and CDR2: SGHNT and YYREEE (reference sequence). This CDR3 reads CASSLQGNQPQHF. The DNA of the CDR3 is TGTGCCAGCAGCTTGCAGGGCAATCAGCCCCAGCATTTT.

This chain connects TRBV29-1 to TRBJ1-1; TRBD1 agrees at 8 bases. The CDR3 is made up of 14 amino acids. Germline trimming cut 7 bases from V and 5 bases from J; bases unmatched to any gene: 12. CDR1 is SQVTM and CDR2 is ANQGSEA in the germline V gene. This CDR3 is CSAKLDRVHTEAFF. CDR3 nucleotides: TGCAGCGCCAAACTGGACAGGGTACATACTGAAGCTTTCTTT.

This chain joins TRBV12-3 or TRBV12-4 and TRBJ2-7; D perhaps matches TRBD2 (5 bases). This CDR3 region has 13 residues. V gave up 6 bases and J gave up 6 bases, with 15 bases separating them. The CDR3 DNA follows: TGTGCCAGCAGCCCCGGGGTTACGGGCGAGCAGTACTTC. Its translation is CASSPGVTGEQYF.

By share, this clone counts as medium-sized (0.01 to 0.1%). The rearrangement joins TRBV29-1 to TRBJ1-1; possible D gene TRBD1, 5 bases. Germline V gene sequence: CDR1 SQVTM, CDR2 ANQGSEA. V was cut by 2 bases and J by 4 bases, with 8 bases left in between. This CDR3 contains 12 residues. CDR3 in DNA: TGCAGCGTTGAAATCCAGGGCACTGAAGCTTTCTTT. This codes for CSVEIQGTEAFF. Variable domain in full (rest from reference TRBV29-1 and TRBJ1-1): SAVISQKPSRDICQRGTSLTIQCQVDSQVTMMFWYRQQPGQSLTLIATANQGSEATYESGFVIDKFPISRPNLTFSTLTVSNMSPEDSSIYLCSVEIQGTEAFFGQGTRLTVV.

The rearrangement uses TRBV6-5 and TRBJ1-5, with TRBD1 matching over 10 bases. J lost 4 bases, V lost 7 bases, and 7 bases had no gene match. CDR3 size: 15 residues. The germline CDR1 and CDR2 sequences are MNHEY and SVGAGI. The CDR3 protein is CASNTPGQGNQPQHF. In DNA form, the CDR3 reads TGTGCCAGCAATACTCCGGGACAGGGGAATCAGCCCCAGCATTTT.

The V and J genes are TRBV14 and TRBJ1-2, with 9 nucleotides matching TRBD1. Germline-derived CDR1 and CDR2 are SGHDN and FVKESK. J was trimmed by 5 bases and V by 2 bases; bases with no gene match: 3. This CDR3 spans 14 amino acids. The CDR3 DNA is TGTGCCAGCAGCCAACCGGGACAGGGATATGGCTACACCTTC. This codes for CASSQPGQGYGYTF.

The rearrangement uses TRBV7-3 and TRBJ2-1; 7 bases map to TRBD2. The germline gives CDR1 SGHTA, CDR2 FQGTGA. V trimming: 5 bases; J trimming: 2 bases; junction bases outside the gene matches: 6. The CDR3 is 15 amino acids. The CDR3 here is CASSQGGLAYNEQFF. Written as DNA, the CDR3 is TGTGCCAGCAGCCAGGGTGGACTAGCCTACAATGAGCAGTTCTTC.

The J gene is TRBJ2-3, the V gene TRBV14; TRBD1 agrees at 7 bases. Germline CDR1 and CDR2: SGHDN and FVKESK. V trimming: 2 bases; J trimming: 0 bases; junction bases outside the gene matches: 14. The CDR3 runs to 19 residues. The CDR3 region has the DNA TGTGCCAGCAGCCAATCGACGCCCGGACCGGGACAGAGCACAGATACGCAGTATTTT. Residues: CASSQSTPGPGQSTDTQYF.

The chain combines TRBV5-1 with TRBJ1-1; 9 nucleotides align to TRBD1. This CDR3 spans 15 amino acids. V gave up 0 bases and J gave up 1 base; unmatched junction bases: 1. The V gene's germline CDR1 is SGHRS and CDR2 YFSETQ. CDR3: CASSLEGQGNTEAFF. As DNA, the CDR3 is TGCGCCAGCAGCTTGGAGGGACAGGGGAACACTGAAGCTTTCTTT.

The chain is built from TRBV28 and TRBJ2-7, with 11 bases matching TRBD2. The V segment lost 8 bases and the J segment 2 bases; nucleotides outside the gene matches: 8. The CDR3 has 15 amino acids. Germline CDR1 reads MDHEN; CDR2 reads SYDVKM. CDR3 loop: CASGFSGRAAYEQYF. CDR3 nucleotide sequence: TGTGCCAGCGGCTTTAGCGGGAGGGCGGCCTACGAGCAGTACTTC.

CDR3 residues: CASSLTGYPTEAFF. CDR3 nucleotides: TGCGCCAGCAGCTTGACAGGATATCCCACTGAAGCTTTCTTT. V and J are TRBV5-1 and TRBJ1-1; TRBD1 might be the D (5 bases). The V end was cut by 1 base, the J end by 4 bases, with 11 bases between. CDR3 length: 14 residues. Germline CDR1 is SGHRS and CDR2 is YFSETQ.

V is TRBV19 and J is TRBJ2-5, with 8 bases that match TRBD2. There are 14 residues in the CDR3. V trimming: 5 bases; J trimming: 4 bases; junction bases outside the gene matches: 6. Germline lookup yields CDR1 LNHDA and CDR2 SQIVND (reference sequence). DNA of the CDR3: TGTGCCAGTAGTTCACAAGCGGGGGTAGAGACCCAGTACTTC. Protein: CASSSQAGVETQYF.

This chain joins TRBV9 and TRBJ2-7; TRBD1 matches at 8 bases. The CDR3 is 13 amino acids. Losses at the gene ends were 3 bases for V and 6 bases for J; bases not matched to a gene: 5. Germline V gives CDR1 SGDLS, CDR2 YYNGEE. CDR3 nucleotide sequence: TGTGCCAGCAGCGGAGGGGGGACAGGCGAGCAGTACTTC. It translates to CASSGGGTGEQYF.

The rearrangement joins TRBV6-5 to TRBJ1-6; D is unresolved. CDR1 is MNHEY and CDR2 is SVGAGI in the germline V gene. The CDR3 runs 13 residues. Trimming took off 5 bases at V and 7 bases at J, with 9 bases between the two ends. The CDR3 coding sequence is TGTGCCAGCAGTATTGGGGAGAATTCACCCCTCCACTTT. Translating it yields CASSIGENSPLHF.

The chain couples TRBV19 to TRBJ2-1, with 13 bases fitting TRBD2. Germline assignment: CDR1 LNHDA and CDR2 SQIVND (reference sequence). The CDR3 is made up of 15 amino acids. J gave up 10 bases and V 9 bases, and 12 bases lay outside the gene matches. The CDR3 nucleotides read TGTGCCAGCACCAAGACGGGACTAGCGGGGATAGAGCAGTTCTTC. This translates into CASTKTGLAGIEQFF.